Listed below are T cell receptor beta chains from one sample, sequenced in a study of human T cells and chemical hapten exposure. TCRdb used MiXCR to reprocess the RACE reads, holding one entry per CDR3 protein. Here the sample spans roughly 250,000 distinct CDR3 sequences, approximately 8.4% being singletons. Material: whole blood, obtained in connection with sensitization to the hapten diphenylcyclopropenone (DPC). The origin of the receptors is a woman between 40 and 50 years old with alopecia areata. Some clones in this sample may be carry-over from other donors' samples. Each CDR3 is given with its conserved first and last residue. A D gene is named only where the DNA matches it firmly. Rows may omit the clone size; those that give it use once, few, many or a size class.

j_call,d_call,v_call,clone_size,cdr3_nt,cdr3_aa
TRBJ1-4,-,TRBV7-9,many,TGTGCCAGCAGCGTTACAGGTTGGGAAAAACTGTTTTTT,CASSVTGWEKLFF
TRBJ2-7,TRBD2,TRBV29-1,-,TGCAGCGTGCGGGGACTAGCGGGAATTTCGCGCGAGCAGTACTTC,CSVRGLAGISREQYF
TRBJ2-7,-,TRBV29-1,many,TGCAGCGTTGAAGACGCATTTGGCTACGAGCAGTACTTC,CSVEDAFGYEQYF
TRBJ1-6,-,TRBV30,few,TGTGCCTGGAGTGAAACAGGAAATTCACCCCTCCACTTT,CAWSETGNSPLHF
TRBJ2-5,TRBD2,TRBV12-3/TRBV12-4,-,TGTGCCAGCAGTTTCACGGGAGGGAGTATGGAGACCCAGTACTTC,CASSFTGGSMETQYF
TRBJ2-3,-,TRBV28,many,TGTGCCAGCAGTTTATGGGGGGGAGACACAGATACGCAGTATTTT,CASSLWGGDTDTQYF
TRBJ2-3,TRBD1,TRBV24-1,few,TGTGCCACCAGTGATACCGGGACAGGTCGAACAGATACGCAGTATTTT,CATSDTGTGRTDTQYF
TRBJ2-3,-,TRBV29-1,many,TGCAGCGTTGGCGATACGCAGTATTTT,CSVGDTQYF
TRBJ1-5,TRBD1,TRBV20-1,-,TGCAGTGCCACCCGCCGACAGGGGGTTTCTCAGCCCCAGCATTTT,CSATRRQGVSQPQHF
TRBJ1-5,-,TRBV6-2/TRBV6-3,many,TGTGCCAGCAGTCGAGGAGAGGGCCAGCCCCAGCATTTT,CASSRGEGQPQHF
TRBJ2-5,-,TRBV3-1,few,TGTGCCAGCAGCCAAGGACTAATGGTGGCCCAGTACTTC,CASSQGLMVAQYF
TRBJ2-3,-,TRBV7-2,few,TGTGCCAGCAGCCCGTACAGGGCTAGCACAGATACGCAGTATTTT,CASSPYRASTDTQYF
TRBJ1-1,TRBD1,TRBV6-2/TRBV6-3,many,TGTGCCAGCAGAAAACCGGGACAGGGGGCTCCTGAAGCTTTCTTT,CASRKPGQGAPEAFF
TRBJ2-7,TRBD1,TRBV29-1,-,TGCAGCGCAGCCGCCCTGCGGACAGGGACGTACGAGCAGTACTTC,CSAAALRTGTYEQYF